This T cell receptor beta chain was captured in a study of shared clonotypes between healthy human individuals. The assay was immunoSEQ multiplex PCR, and TCRdb's table has in-frame clones only and misses some. Of around 1.1 million clones listed, about 80% are singletons. With 0 bases clipped from V and 4 bases from J, the junction kept 5 bases outside the gene matches. Germline CDR1 and CDR2: MNHEY and SMNVEV (reference sequence). This CDR3 spans 15 amino acids. The study drew its donors from healthy HIV-negative adults without recent acute infections or vaccinations. This clone has ten or more counts.

The clonotype originates from a man younger than 35 in good health. Some clones in this sample may be carry-over from other donors' samples. Source material: memory CD4+ T cells from PBMCs. Documented subset: CD45RA-negative fraction. V and J are TRBV27 and TRBJ1-2, with TRBD1 matching 7 bases. CDR3 sequence: CASSLSEGGVYGYTF. In DNA form, the CDR3 reads TGTGCCAGCAGTTTATCGGAAGGGGGCGTCTATGGCTACACCTTC.